The text below deals with one T cell receptor beta chain. Its target is unknown. These data originate in a study of T-cell memory formation after mild COVID-19. Overall study context: Largely, the TCR clusters proved donor specific. General study points: Day 15 to 85 contracting clones showed balanced CD4/CD8; day 15 to 37 expanders favored CD4+. Among CD4+ contracting clones, most were CM and EM, and CD8+ ones EMRA.

The CDR3 consists of 15 residues. In germline, CDR1 is SGHTA, CDR2 FQGTGA. With V trimmed by 5 bases and J by 4 bases, 6 bases remained unmatched. The authors produced TCR alpha and TCR beta cDNA libraries with sample barcodes and UMIs by 5'RACE using constant-segment primers. TCRdb re-called the 5' RACE reads with MiXCR, one entry per CDR3 protein. This table holds around 450,000 distinct CDR3 sequences, roughly 20% found once. This clonotype originated in an adult woman who had mild COVID-19 (a few samples of this study predate the infection). Cell type and time point are not known. This chain uses TRBV7-3 with TRBJ2-3, with TRBD2 identical over 10 bases. The sequenced material came from PBMCs or a T cell subset sorted from them (not recorded which). The CDR3 protein is CASSQGLAYADTQYF. The CDR3, as DNA: TGTGCCAGCAGCCAGGGACTAGCGTACGCAGATACGCAGTATTTT.